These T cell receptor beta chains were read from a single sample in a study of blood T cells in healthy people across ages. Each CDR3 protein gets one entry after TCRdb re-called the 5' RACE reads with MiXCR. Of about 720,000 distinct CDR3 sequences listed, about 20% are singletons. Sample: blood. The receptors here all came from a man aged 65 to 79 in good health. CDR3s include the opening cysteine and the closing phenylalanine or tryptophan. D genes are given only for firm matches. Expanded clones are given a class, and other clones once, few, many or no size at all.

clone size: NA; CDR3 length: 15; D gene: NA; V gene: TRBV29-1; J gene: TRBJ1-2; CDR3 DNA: TGCGGCGTTGATCGGGCGGGGGAAGCCAACTATGGCTACACCTTC; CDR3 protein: CGVDRAGEANYGYTF
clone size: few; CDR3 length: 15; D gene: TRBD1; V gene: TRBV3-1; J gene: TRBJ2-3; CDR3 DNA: TGTGCCAGCAGCCAGACAGGGACAAGAGGTGATACGCAGTATTTT; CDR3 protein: CASSQTGTRGDTQYF
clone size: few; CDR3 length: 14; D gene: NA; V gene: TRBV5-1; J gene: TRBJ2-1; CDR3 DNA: TGCGCCAGCAGCTTTCCAGGGCAGGTCAATGAGCAGTTCTTC; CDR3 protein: CASSFPGQVNEQFF
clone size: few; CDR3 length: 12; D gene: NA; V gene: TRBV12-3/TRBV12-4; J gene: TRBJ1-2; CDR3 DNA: TGTGCCAGCAGTTTGGGGGGGACTGGCTACACCTTC; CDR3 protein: CASSLGGTGYTF
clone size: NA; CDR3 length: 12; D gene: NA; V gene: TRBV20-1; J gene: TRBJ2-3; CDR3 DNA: TGCAGTGCCAGCCGGACCTCAGATACGCAGTATTTT; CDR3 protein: CSASRTSDTQYF
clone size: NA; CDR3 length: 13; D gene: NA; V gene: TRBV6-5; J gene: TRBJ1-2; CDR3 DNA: TGTGCCAGCAGTAGGCCGGGCACAGGGGGCTACACCTTC; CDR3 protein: CASSRPGTGGYTF
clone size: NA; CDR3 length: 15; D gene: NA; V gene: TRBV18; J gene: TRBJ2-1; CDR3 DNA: TGTGCCAGCTCACCAAAAGGGACACCATCGCATGAGCAGTTCTTC; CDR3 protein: CASSPKGTPSHEQFF
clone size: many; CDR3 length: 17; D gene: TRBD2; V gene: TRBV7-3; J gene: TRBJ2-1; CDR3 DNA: TGTGCCAGCAGCTTACTCGGACTAGCCTCCTCCTACAATGAGCAGTTCTTC; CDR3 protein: CASSLLGLASSYNEQFF
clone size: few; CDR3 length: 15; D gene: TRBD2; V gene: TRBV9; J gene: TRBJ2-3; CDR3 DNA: TGTGCCAGCAGCGTAGGGACTAGGGGCGGAGATACGCAGTATTTT; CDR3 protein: CASSVGTRGGDTQYF
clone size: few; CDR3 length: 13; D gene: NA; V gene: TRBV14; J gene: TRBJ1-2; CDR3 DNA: TGTGCCAGCAGCCGAGACGTCCGGAGCGGCTACACCTTC; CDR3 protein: CASSRDVRSGYTF
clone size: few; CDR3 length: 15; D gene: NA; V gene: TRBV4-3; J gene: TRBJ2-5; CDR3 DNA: TGCGCCAGCAGCCAAGATTTTGGGCGCCCGGAGACCCAGTACTTC; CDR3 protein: CASSQDFGRPETQYF
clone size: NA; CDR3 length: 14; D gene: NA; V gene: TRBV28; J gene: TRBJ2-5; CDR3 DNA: TGTGCCAGCAGTTTAAAGCAGCCAAGAGGGACCCAGTACTTC; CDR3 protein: CASSLKQPRGTQYF
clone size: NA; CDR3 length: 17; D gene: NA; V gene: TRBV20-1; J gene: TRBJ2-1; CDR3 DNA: TGCAGTGCCGAGGGGGGATCAGGGACCAATAATTACAATGAGCAGTTCTTC; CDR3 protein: CSAEGGSGTNNYNEQFF
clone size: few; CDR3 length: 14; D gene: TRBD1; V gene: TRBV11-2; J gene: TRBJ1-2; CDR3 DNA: TGTGCCGGCAGCTTACAGGGGGGAAACTATGGCTACACCTTC; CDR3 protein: CAGSLQGGNYGYTF
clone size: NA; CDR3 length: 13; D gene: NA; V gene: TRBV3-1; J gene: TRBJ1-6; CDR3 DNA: TGTGCCAGCAGCCCCAGGACAGATTCACCCCTCCACTTT; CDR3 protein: CASSPRTDSPLHF
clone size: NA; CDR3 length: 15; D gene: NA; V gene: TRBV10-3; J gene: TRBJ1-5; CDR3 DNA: TGTGCCATCAGTGAGTCGACGGGTAGCAATCAGCCCCAGCATTTT; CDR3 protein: CAISESTGSNQPQHF
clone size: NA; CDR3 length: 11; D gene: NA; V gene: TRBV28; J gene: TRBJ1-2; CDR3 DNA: TGTGCCGGAAGAGGATACTATGGCTACACCTTC; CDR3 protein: CAGRGYYGYTF
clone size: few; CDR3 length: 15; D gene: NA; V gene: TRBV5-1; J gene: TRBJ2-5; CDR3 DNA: TGCGCCAGCAGCAATGGTGGGACAAGACAAGAGACCCAGTACTTC; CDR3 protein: CASSNGGTRQETQYF
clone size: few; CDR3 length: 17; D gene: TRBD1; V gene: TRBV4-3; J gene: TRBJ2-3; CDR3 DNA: TGCGCCAGCAGCCTGGACAGGGGCTTACGCCCCGCAGATACGCAGTATTTT; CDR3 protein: CASSLDRGLRPADTQYF
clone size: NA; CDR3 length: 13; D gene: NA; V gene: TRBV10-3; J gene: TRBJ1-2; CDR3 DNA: TGTGCCATCAGTATCCAGCCCGAATATGGCTACACCTTC; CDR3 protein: CAISIQPEYGYTF
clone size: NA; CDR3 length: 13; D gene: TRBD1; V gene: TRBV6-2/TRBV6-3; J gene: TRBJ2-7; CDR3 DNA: TGTGCCAGCAGTTTCGGACAGGTCTACGAGCAGTACTTC; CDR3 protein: CASSFGQVYEQYF
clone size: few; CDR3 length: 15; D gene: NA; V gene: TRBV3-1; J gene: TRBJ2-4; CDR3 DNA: TGTGCCAGCAGTCCCACAGGAATCCACTTAAACATTCAGTACTTC; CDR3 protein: CASSPTGIHLNIQYF
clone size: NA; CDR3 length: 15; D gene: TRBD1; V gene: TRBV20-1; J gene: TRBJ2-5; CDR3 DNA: TGCAGTGCTAGTACCCCCAGGGGGCTCGGGGAGACCCAGTACTTC; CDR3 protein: CSASTPRGLGETQYF
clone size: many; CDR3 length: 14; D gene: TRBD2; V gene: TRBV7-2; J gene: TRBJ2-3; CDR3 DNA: TGTGCCAGCAGCTCCCTAGCGGGGGCAGATACGCAGTATTTT; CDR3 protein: CASSSLAGADTQYF